The 3 T cell receptor beta chains reported below all come from one sample, sequenced in a study of cytomegalovirus exposure and HLA in healthy donors. In the PCR, 60 Vbeta and 13 Jbeta primers were used. Assay: immunoSEQ multiplex PCR; the TCRdb copy retains only in-frame clones and omits some. The sample gives fewer than 150,000 clones, approximately 80% of which show up once; around 2% is in the top ten. The sequencing sample was made of PBMCs. These receptors were collected from a man younger than 40 in good health and CMV-seronegative.

V gene TRBV6-4 combines with J gene TRBJ1-5; no clear D gene. From germline, CDR1 is MRHNA and CDR2 SNTAGT. The germline V and J ends were trimmed by 9 bases and 6 bases, with 6 bases remaining between them. The CDR3 spans 10 residues. CDR3 residues: CASISQPQHF. For the CDR3, the DNA is TGTGCCAGTATCAGTCAGCCCCAGCATTTT.

This chain joins TRBV9 and TRBJ1-1; 9 bases agree with TRBD1. This CDR3 has 15 residues. Per the germline V gene, CDR1 is SGDLS and CDR2 is YYNGEE. The J segment lost 1 base and the V segment lost 4 bases, leaving 5 bases of the junction unmatched. The DNA for the CDR3 is TGTGCCAGCAGCCCGCCGGGACAGGGGAACACTGAAGCTTTCTTT. Its protein product is CASSPPGQGNTEAFF.

This chain links TRBV7-8 with TRBJ2-1; 8 bases fit TRBD1. The CDR3 covers 16 residues. Per germline, CDR1 SGHVS and CDR2 FQNEAQ. V was pared by 4 bases and J by 4 bases, with 9 bases of the junction left unmatched. The CDR3 sequence is CASSSTVRDRYNEQFF. DNA of the CDR3: TGTGCCAGCAGCTCGACCGTCCGGGACAGGTACAATGAGCAGTTCTTC.